The next 9 T cell receptor beta chains were all read from a single sample in a study of healthy donors' naive CD4 and CD8 T cells. TCR libraries were built from approximately 490 ng of total RNA by linear amplification. TCRdb independently ran MiXCR on the reads; one entry per CDR3 protein. The table lists roughly 200,000 distinct CDR3 sequences, under 85% of them singletons. Sequenced input: naive CD4+ and CD8+ T cells sorted from blood, pooled from several donors. Source of these receptors: a pool of human donors in good health; the sample pools cells from several healthy donors.

J is TRBJ2-1 and V is TRBV6-5; D possibly corresponds to TRBD1 (5 bases). Germline V gives CDR1 MNHEY, CDR2 SVGAGI. V was cut by 2 bases and J by 6 bases, with 20 bases left in between. The CDR3 sequence is 17 residues long. The CDR3 loop reads CASSYASGSGWTNEQFF. For the CDR3, the DNA is TGTGCCAGCAGTTACGCGTCAGGGTCGGGCTGGACCAATGAGCAGTTCTTC.

In DNA form, the CDR3 reads TGTGCCAGTAGTACCTATGGGAGCAGCTCCTACAATGAGCAGTTCTTC. As protein: CASSTYGSSSYNEQFF. V gene TRBV19 combines with J gene TRBJ2-1; perhaps TRBD2 as D (5 bases). The CDR3 sequence is 16 residues long. Per the germline V gene, CDR1 is LNHDA and CDR2 is SQIVND (reference sequence). V gave up 4 bases and J gave up 0 bases, with 13 bases separating them.

This clonotype showed up just a few times. The J gene is TRBJ2-3, the V gene TRBV7-8; 12 positions agree with TRBD2. Germline-derived CDR1 and CDR2 are SGHVS and FQNEAQ. The length of the CDR3 is 15 residues. With 2 bases clipped from V and 4 bases from J, the junction kept 1 base outside the gene matches. CDR3 DNA: TGTGCCAGCAGCTTATGGACTAGCGGGGCAGATACGCAGTATTTT. Protein product: CASSLWTSGADTQYF.

V usage is TRBV2 and J usage is TRBJ2-5; perhaps D is TRBD1 or TRBD2 (5 bases each). V was clipped by 6 bases and J by 1 base, with 9 bases between them. Per germline, CDR1 SNHLY and CDR2 FYNNEI. The CDR3 loop spans 13 amino acids. The CDR3 region is CASRRDRQETQYF. The CDR3 DNA follows: TGTGCCAGCAGAAGGGACCGCCAAGAGACCCAGTACTTC.

The sample holds one count of this clonotype. This chain links TRBV19 with TRBJ2-3; D unresolved. Germline lookup yields CDR1 LNHDA and CDR2 SQIVND (reference sequence). CDR3 length: 15 residues. The V end lost 0 bases, the J end lost 5 bases, and 12 bases lay between the germline ends. CDR3 nucleotides: TGTGCCAGTAGTATAGATCTCATGACGGGAGATACGCAGTATTTT. It specifies CASSIDLMTGDTQYF.

The chain couples TRBV6-5 to TRBJ2-5, with D possibly being TRBD1 or TRBD2 (5 bases each). This CDR3 spans 16 amino acids. Germline CDR1 is MNHEY and CDR2 is SVGAGI. V lost 6 bases to trimming and J lost 3 bases, with 20 bases between them. CDR3 coding DNA: TGTGCCAGCAGCCACCCCGAAGGGATGGGGGAAGAGACCCAGTACTTC. Encoded protein: CASSHPEGMGEETQYF.

J is TRBJ2-7 and V is TRBV13, with D unresolved. Trimming pared 5 bases from V and 1 base from J, leaving 12 bases between. Germline loops: CDR1 PRHDT, CDR2 FYEKMQ (reference sequence). This CDR3 contains 14 residues. As DNA, the CDR3 is TGTGCCAGCAGCCAGCCGGGTAGATCCTACGAGCAGTACTTC. Its translation is CASSQPGRSYEQYF. Together with reference TRBV13 and TRBJ2-7, the CDR3 gives the full variable domain: AAGVIQSPRHLIKEKRETATLKCYPIPRHDTVYWYQQGPGQDPQFLISFYEKMQSDKGSIPDRFSAQQFSDYHSELNMSSLELGDSALYFCASSQPGRSYEQYFGPGTRLTVT.

The chain links TRBV20-1 to TRBJ2-3; no clear D gene. This CDR3 has 15 residues. V was shortened by 3 bases and J by 0 bases, with 13 bases between the two germline ends. Germline V CDR1 and CDR2: DFQATT, SNEGSKA (reference sequence). CDR3 amino acids: CSASSFDISTDTQYF. The DNA of the CDR3 is TGCAGTGCTAGTAGTTTTGATATTAGCACAGATACGCAGTATTTT.

The genes are TRBV6-5 and TRBJ2-7, with 13 positions matching TRBD2. This CDR3 is built from 15 residues. Germline lookup yields CDR1 MNHEY and CDR2 SVGAGI. V dropped 2 bases and J dropped 3; count of bases not matched to a gene: 1. The CDR3 DNA follows: TGTGCCAGCAGTTACCGGACTAGCGGGAGCTACGAGCAGTACTTC. Its translation: CASSYRTSGSYEQYF.